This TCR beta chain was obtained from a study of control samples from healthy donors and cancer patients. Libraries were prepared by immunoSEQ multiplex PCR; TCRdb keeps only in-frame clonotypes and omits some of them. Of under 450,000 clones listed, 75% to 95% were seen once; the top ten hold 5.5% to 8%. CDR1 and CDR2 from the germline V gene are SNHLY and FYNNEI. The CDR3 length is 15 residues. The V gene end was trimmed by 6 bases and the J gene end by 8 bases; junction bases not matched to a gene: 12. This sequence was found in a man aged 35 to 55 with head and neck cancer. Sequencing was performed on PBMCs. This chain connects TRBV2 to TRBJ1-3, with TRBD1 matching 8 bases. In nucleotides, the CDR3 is TGTGCCAGCAGAGGACAGGGCGGCCTGGTCGACACCATATATTTT. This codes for CASRGQGGLVDTIYF.